This section outlines one T cell receptor beta chain sequence together with its context. This specimen comes from a study of blood T cell repertoires in COVID-19. Study background: From the United States, Italy and Spain came samples of acute and convalescent COVID-19.

CDR3 length: 14 residues. V lost 7 bases, J lost 5 bases, and 7 bases stayed unmatched. Germline lookup yields CDR1 LGHDT and CDR2 YNNKEL (reference sequence). In the original processing: Amplification from reference gene primers served as the basis for estimated nucleated cell counts. The repertoire was sequenced with immunoSEQ multiplex PCR; TCRdb's copy has only in-frame clones and lacks some. That table furnishes V, J and clone size, whereas the DNA furnished D and trimming. The profile shows tens of thousands of clones, around 86% of them singletons. Patients of the Seattle cohort, enrolled during active infection, were followed longitudinally.

The V gene is TRBV3-1 (or the pseudogene TRBV3-2), the J gene TRBJ2-1; TRBD1 aligns across 8 bases. The TCR comes from a man in his 60s with COVID-19, enrolled during active disease. Sequences were obtained from peripheral blood. This chain's CDR3 is CASKGQEPHNEQFF. The CDR3 DNA sequence: TGTGCCAGCAAGGGACAGGAGCCTCACAATGAGCAGTTCTTC.